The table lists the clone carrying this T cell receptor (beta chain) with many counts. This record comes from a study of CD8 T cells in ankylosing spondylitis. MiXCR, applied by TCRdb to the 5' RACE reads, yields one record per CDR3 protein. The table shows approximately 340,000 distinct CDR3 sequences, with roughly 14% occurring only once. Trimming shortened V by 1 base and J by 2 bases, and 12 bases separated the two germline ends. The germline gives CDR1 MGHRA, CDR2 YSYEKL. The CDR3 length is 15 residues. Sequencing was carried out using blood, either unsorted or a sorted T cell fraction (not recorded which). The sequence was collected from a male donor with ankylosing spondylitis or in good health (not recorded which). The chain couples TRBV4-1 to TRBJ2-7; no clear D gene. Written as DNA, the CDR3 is TGCGCCAGCAGCCAAGCCCTAGTTTCCCCCTACGAGCAGTACTTC. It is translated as CASSQALVSPYEQYF.